The next 27 T cell receptor beta chains were all read from a single sample in a study of T-cell reconstitution after alpha-beta-depleted transplantation in children. Unique molecular identifiers were incorporated when the TCRbeta library was constructed. TCRdb passed the PCR reads through MiXCR, listing each CDR3 protein once. The table shows tens of thousands of distinct CDR3 sequences, with 4.9% occurring only once. The input for sequencing was PBMCs, mostly from graft donor cells, taken 180 days after TCRalphabeta/CD19-depleted stem cell transplant. The receptors here all came from a boy in the first two years of life who had a stem cell transplant for acute myeloid leukemia, so the T cells may come from the graft donor.

Many counts were recorded for this clonotype. The J gene is TRBJ2-5, the V gene TRBV30; 7 nucleotides line up with TRBD1. The germline CDR1 and CDR2 sequences are GTSNPN and SVGIG (reference sequence). There are 14 residues in the CDR3. J gave up 5 bases and V 2 bases, and 8 bases lay outside the gene matches. CDR3 sequence (DNA): TGTGCCTGGAGTATACGACAGGGTTGGGAGACCCAGTACTTC. Protein: CAWSIRQGWETQYF.

This clonotype came up many times. This chain joins TRBV6-5 and TRBJ1-2, with D perhaps TRBD1 (5 bases). V lost 2 bases, J lost 8 bases, and 15 bases lay in between. The length of the CDR3 is 14 residues. Per the germline V gene, CDR1 is MNHEY and CDR2 is SVGAGI. The CDR3 sequence: CASSYPGGAPGYTF. For the CDR3, the DNA is TGTGCCAGCAGTTACCCCGGGGGAGCCCCCGGCTACACCTTC.

Many counts were recorded for this clonotype. This rearrangement joins TRBV7-2 to TRBJ1-1; D call uncertain. There are 13 residues in the CDR3. Trimming left V 5 bases short and J 0 bases short, with 7 bases between. Germline V gives CDR1 SGHTA, CDR2 FQGNSA. The CDR3 bases are TGTGCCAGCAGCCAGACTTTGAACACTGAAGCTTTCTTT. As protein: CASSQTLNTEAFF. The full variable domain, rest sourced from reference TRBV7-2 and TRBJ1-1, is GAGVSQSPSNKVTEKGKDVELRCDPISGHTALYWYRQSLGQGLEFLIYFQGNSAPDKSGLPSDRFSAERTGGSVSTLTIQRTQQEDSAVYLCASSQTLNTEAFFGQGTRLTVV.

Remarks on this clonotype: Being one base from a much bigger clone, this may be a read error. The gene calls are TRBV20-1 and TRBJ1-4, with 8 positions matching TRBD1. The CDR3 has 17 residues. Germline values: CDR1 DFQATT, CDR2 SNEGSKA (reference sequence). The CDR3 bases are TGCTGTGCCCGGGACGGACAGGGTAGGCCAACTAATGAAAAACTGTTTTTT. As protein: CCARDGQGRPTNEKLFF.

In this sample, this clonotype turned up many times. The chain employs TRBV11-2 and TRBJ1-1; possibly TRBD1 for D (6 bases). The germline gives CDR1 SGHAT, CDR2 FQNNGV. The CDR3 consists of 15 residues. The V and J ends lost 5 bases and 2 bases respectively, with 15 bases between them. The chain's CDR3 is CASSPAQGINTEAFF. The CDR3 DNA reads TGTGCCAGCAGCCCCGCACAGGGTATTAACACTGAAGCTTTCTTT.

This clonotype was counted many times. The chain uses TRBV28 and TRBJ2-7, with D perhaps given as TRBD1 or TRBD2 (5 bases each). The CDR3 totals 14 residues. V lost 3 bases to trimming and J lost 0 bases, with 9 bases between them. Germline CDR1 and CDR2: MDHEN and SYDVKM. CDR3 bases: TGTGCCAGCAGTTTCCGGGACCTCTCCTACGAGCAGTACGTC. This gives the protein CASSFRDLSYEQYV.

This clonotype showed up many times. The rearrangement uses TRBV6-6 and TRBJ1-3; 7 nucleotides align to TRBD1. The junction had 3 bases not matched to a gene; V was cut back by 8 bases and J by 2 bases. The CDR3 totals 13 residues. The V gene's germline CDR1 is MNHNY and CDR2 SVGAGI (reference sequence). The CDR3 loop is CASSRGPGNTIYF. The CDR3 region has the DNA TGTGCCAGCTCGAGGGGGCCTGGAAACACCATATATTTT.

This clonotype was counted many times. The chain uses TRBV27 and TRBJ1-2; TRBD1 might be the D (5 bases). Germline assignment: CDR1 MNHEY and CDR2 SMNVEV (reference sequence). The CDR3 length is 14 residues. Trimming pared 4 bases from V and 3 bases from J, leaving 12 bases between. As DNA, the CDR3 is TGTGCCAGCAGTTCGGGACTCTCGGACTATGGCTACACCTTC. It encodes CASSSGLSDYGYTF.

In its sample, this clonotype was seen many times. The chain has TRBV4-2 and TRBJ2-7; 7 bases map to TRBD2. The germline V gene has CDR1 LGHNA and CDR2 YNFKEQ. J lost 7 bases, V lost 0 bases, and 12 bases had no gene match. The CDR3 has 16 residues. The CDR3 DNA sequence: TGTGCCAGCAGCCAAGATACTGGGCTAGCGGCTGGAGAGCAGTACTTC. Protein: CASSQDTGLAAGEQYF.

This clonotype was observed at least ten times. V usage is TRBV6-5 and J usage is TRBJ2-1; no reliable D call. The V and J ends lost 9 bases and 0 bases respectively, with 12 bases between them. CDR1 is MNHEY and CDR2 is SVGAGI in the germline V gene. The CDR3 sequence is 14 residues long. CDR3 amino acids: CASPGPSSYNEQFF. The CDR3 DNA sequence: TGTGCCAGTCCGGGTCCTAGCTCCTACAATGAGCAGTTCTTC.

The table lists this clonotype with many counts. The chain combines TRBV20-1 with TRBJ2-7; no clear D gene. The V gene's germline CDR1 is DFQATT and CDR2 SNEGSKA (reference sequence). The CDR3 runs 13 residues. The V and J ends lost 0 bases and 0 bases respectively, with 6 bases between them. CDR3 in DNA: TGCAGTGCTAGAGAGACACTCTCCTACGAGCAGTACTTC. Translation: CSARETLSYEQYF.

This clonotype was counted ten times or more. The V call is TRBV5-1, the J call TRBJ2-5; possible D gene TRBD1, 6 bases. The V end was cut by 3 bases, the J end by 4 bases, with 16 bases between. The CDR3 covers 15 residues. Germline V CDR1 and CDR2: SGHRS, YFSETQ. The CDR3 sequence: CASSWAGTLPETQYF. As DNA, the CDR3 is TGCGCCAGCAGCTGGGCTGGGACACTGCCAGAGACCCAGTACTTC.

Ten or more counts support this clonotype. The V gene is TRBV3-1, the J gene TRBJ1-4; D might be TRBD1 (5 bases). CDR3 length: 14 amino acids. Germline lookup yields CDR1 LGHDT and CDR2 YNNKEL (reference sequence). With 0 bases removed from V and 7 bases from J, the gap between germline ends came to 9 bases. As DNA, the CDR3 is TGTGCCAGCAGCCAAGATCAGGGCGGTGAAAAACTGTTTTTT. The encoded protein is CASSQDQGGEKLFF.

In this sample, this clonotype turned up many times. This rearrangement joins TRBV18 to TRBJ1-4; 7 bases are shared with TRBD1. This CDR3 is 18 amino acids long. CDR1 and CDR2 from the germline V gene are KGHSH and LQKENI. Unmatched junction bases numbered 14, after V lost 2 bases and J lost 5 bases. The CDR3: CASSPMRDSLGENEKLFF. Written as DNA, the CDR3 is TGTGCCAGCTCACCAATGAGGGACAGCTTGGGTGAAAATGAAAAACTGTTTTTT.

This clonotype was recorded many times. J is TRBJ1-5 and V is TRBV18; D is unresolved. The CDR3 spans 15 residues. Per germline, CDR1 KGHSH and CDR2 LQKENI. V shed 2 bases and J shed 0 bases, with 8 bases lying between them. As DNA, the CDR3 is TGTGCCAGCTCACCAGAACAACCTAGCAATCAGCCCCAGCATTTT. Translated: CASSPEQPSNQPQHF.

This clonotype came up many times. The chain uses TRBV3-1 and TRBJ2-7; D possibly uses TRBD1 or TRBD2 (7 bases each). Germline-derived CDR1 and CDR2 are LGHDT and YNNKEL (reference sequence). Trimming shortened V by 2 bases and J by 3 bases, and 11 bases separated the two germline ends. CDR3 length: 14 residues. CDR3 region: CASSQQGGVYEQYF. The CDR3 DNA reads as TGTGCCAGCAGCCAACAGGGGGGGGTCTACGAGCAGTACTTC.

In its sample, this clonotype was seen many times. Written as DNA, the CDR3 is TGTGCCAGCAGTTTAGGCGACAGGTCTGAAGCTTTCTTT. This codes for CASSLGDRSEAFF. The chain joins TRBV28 to TRBJ1-1; D may be TRBD1 (6 bases). Germline V gives CDR1 MDHEN, CDR2 SYDVKM. Trimming removed 2 bases at V and 6 bases at J, with 10 bases between. This CDR3 contains 13 residues. The entire variable domain, with the rest obtained from reference TRBV28 and TRBJ1-1, is as follows: DVKVTQSSRYLVKRTGEKVFLECVQDMDHENMFWYRQDPGLGLRLIYFSYDVKMKEKGDIPEGYSVSREKKERFSLILESASTNQTSMYLCASSLGDRSEAFFGQGTRLTVV.

This clonotype was seen at least ten times. The chain uses TRBV20-1 and TRBJ1-5; D perhaps matches TRBD1 (5 bases). CDR3 length equals 12 residues. Trimming took off 0 bases at V and 7 bases at J, with 7 bases between the two ends. Germline V gene sequence: CDR1 DFQATT, CDR2 SNEGSKA (reference sequence). The CDR3 sequence: CSARDQGQPQHF. The CDR3 coding sequence is TGCAGTGCTAGAGACCAGGGCCAGCCCCAGCATTTT.

V and J are TRBV3-1 and TRBJ1-3, with D possibly matching TRBD1 (6 bases). Germline V CDR1 and CDR2: LGHDT, YNNKEL (reference sequence). This CDR3 spans 17 amino acids. Trimming took 5 bases from V and 0 from J, leaving 17 bases between them. The CDR3 loop is CASSDPGGLSSGNTIYF. The CDR3 nucleotides are TGTGCCAGCAGCGACCCGGGGGGGCTAAGCTCTGGAAACACCATATATTTT.

This clonotype was seen repeatedly, ten times or more. The chain employs TRBV5-1 and TRBJ1-4; no firm D call. Germline V lookup: CDR1 SGHRS, CDR2 YFSETQ. V gave up 2 bases and J gave up 7 bases, with 24 bases separating them. The CDR3 is 18 amino acids. The CDR3 DNA follows: TGCGCCAGCAGCTTTTGGGGTAGCGGTACCGGGGATCGTGAAAAACTGTTTTTT. Its protein is CASSFWGSGTGDREKLFF.

The CDR3 nucleotides read TGTGCCAGCAGTCCCCAGGGAAGGGGCAATCAGCCCCAGCATTTT. This encodes CASSPQGRGNQPQHF. The genes are TRBV6-4 and TRBJ1-5; D may be TRBD1 (5 bases). Germline CDR1 MRHNA, CDR2 SNTAGT. The V end was cut by 5 bases, the J end by 2 bases, with 13 bases between. The CDR3 has 15 residues.

This clonotype was recorded at least ten times. This chain links TRBV12-3 or TRBV12-4 with TRBJ2-3, with 10 bases that match TRBD1. Germline trimming cut 4 bases from V and 3 bases from J; bases unmatched to any gene: 4. CDR3 length: 15 amino acids. CDR3 amino acids: CASSYRQGATDTQYF. CDR3 bases: TGTGCCAGCAGTTACCGACAGGGGGCTACAGATACGCAGTATTTT.

This clonotype was counted ten times or more. The chain is built from TRBV12-3 or TRBV12-4 and TRBJ2-2; D remains unclear. Trimming stripped 3 bases from V and 1 base from J, with 9 bases between. This CDR3 region has 15 residues. The CDR3 sequence: CASSLARRNTGELFF. The CDR3, as DNA: TGTGCCAGCAGTTTGGCCAGGCGGAACACCGGGGAGCTGTTTTTT.

This clonotype was recorded many times. The genes are TRBV6-2 or TRBV6-3 and TRBJ1-2, with no clear D. This CDR3 region has 11 residues. Germline V CDR1 and CDR2: MNHEY, SVGEGT. Trimming took 11 bases from V and 1 from J, leaving 8 bases between them. The CDR3: CASGLNYGYTF. CDR3 in DNA: TGTGCCTCAGGTCTTAACTATGGCTACACCTTC.

This clonotype was seen ten or more times. The genes are TRBV19 and TRBJ1-1; D not resolved. This CDR3 is 15 amino acids long. Germline CDR1 reads LNHDA; CDR2 reads SQIVND (reference sequence). V dropped 0 bases and J dropped 1 base, with 9 bases sitting between them. The chain's CDR3 is CASSIDRRENTEAFF. DNA of the CDR3: TGTGCCAGTAGTATAGACCGACGGGAGAACACTGAAGCTTTCTTT.

This clonotype has at least ten counts. CDR3 in DNA: TGTGCCATCAGCGTACAGGAGTCCTACGAGCAGTACTTC. Translated: CAISVQESYEQYF. The gene calls are TRBV10-3 and TRBJ2-7; D might be TRBD1 (5 bases). The CDR3 sequence is 13 residues long. Deletions cut 6 bases from V and 1 base from J, with 10 bases between. The germline V gene has CDR1 ENHRY and CDR2 SYGVKD.

This clonotype was picked up many times. The chain employs TRBV5-1 and TRBJ2-4, with D hard to call. Trimming removed 0 bases at V and 2 bases at J, with 12 bases between. Germline values: CDR1 SGHRS, CDR2 YFSETQ. This CDR3 comprises 16 residues. CDR3 sequence: CASSLGLKGTKNIQYF. The CDR3 region has the DNA TGCGCCAGCAGCTTGGGACTTAAGGGAACCAAAAACATTCAGTACTTC.